This is a list of T cell receptor beta chains from one sample in a study of beta chain features in type 1 diabetes. Sequencing was performed with immunoSEQ multiplex PCR; in TCRdb, only in-frame clones are kept and a portion is missing. The sample lists 250,000 to 350,000 clones; 13% to 15% were seen once. Source material: naive CD4+ T cells from blood. All receptors come from a young man with type 1 diabetes. The CDR3 runs from the conserved cysteine through the conserved F or W. Each record gives: J gene, clone size, D gene, V gene, CDR3 DNA, CDR3 protein. The D gene is left open where the match is weak. The size of a clone is reported for some rows only, either as once, few or many, or as a class for expanded clones.

TRBJ1-3	NA	NA	TRBV7-2	TGTGCCAGCAGCTTCAACACTGGAAACACCATATATTTT	CASSFNTGNTIYF
TRBJ2-3	NA	TRBD1	TRBV30	TGTGCCAGTACAGTTGGGACAGGGGGCGTAGATACGCAGTATTTT	CASTVGTGGVDTQYF
TRBJ2-7	NA	NA	TRBV9	TGTGCCAGCAGCGTCAGTTTGTCGGGGGAGCAGTACTTC	CASSVSLSGEQYF
TRBJ2-1	NA	TRBD2	TRBV7-8	TGTGCCAGCAGCCCTAGCGGGAGGTCCTACAATGAGCAGTTCTTC	CASSPSGRSYNEQFF
TRBJ2-1	few	TRBD2	TRBV5-6	TGTGCCAGCAGATTGACTAGCGGGAGGTACAATGAGCAGTTCTTC	CASRLTSGRYNEQFF
TRBJ2-4	few	NA	TRBV6-5	TGTGCCAGCAGTTACTCCCTAGTTGGGAACATTCAGTACTTC	CASSYSLVGNIQYF
TRBJ1-5	NA	NA	TRBV2	TGTGCCAGCAGTGAAAACTCCGAATCGCAGCCCCAGCATTTT	CASSENSESQPQHF
TRBJ2-3	NA	TRBD2	TRBV29-1	TGCAGCGTTGGGACTAGGTTGGTTGTAGATACGCAGTATTTT	CSVGTRLVVDTQYF
TRBJ2-3	few	NA	TRBV5-1	TGCGCCAGCAGCAAAGGACATACGGATACGCAGTATTTT	CASSKGHTDTQYF
TRBJ2-7	NA	TRBD1	TRBV18	TGTGCCAGCTCACCACAGTCCCAGGGGGCCTACGAGCAGTACTTC	CASSPQSQGAYEQYF
TRBJ2-2	NA	NA	TRBV18	TGTGCCAGCTCCCCAAGACGGGAGACCGGGGAGCTGTTTTTT	CASSPRRETGELFF
TRBJ2-7	few	TRBD1	TRBV28	TGTGCCAGCAGTTTGACAGGGGACTACGAGCAGTACTTC	CASSLTGDYEQYF